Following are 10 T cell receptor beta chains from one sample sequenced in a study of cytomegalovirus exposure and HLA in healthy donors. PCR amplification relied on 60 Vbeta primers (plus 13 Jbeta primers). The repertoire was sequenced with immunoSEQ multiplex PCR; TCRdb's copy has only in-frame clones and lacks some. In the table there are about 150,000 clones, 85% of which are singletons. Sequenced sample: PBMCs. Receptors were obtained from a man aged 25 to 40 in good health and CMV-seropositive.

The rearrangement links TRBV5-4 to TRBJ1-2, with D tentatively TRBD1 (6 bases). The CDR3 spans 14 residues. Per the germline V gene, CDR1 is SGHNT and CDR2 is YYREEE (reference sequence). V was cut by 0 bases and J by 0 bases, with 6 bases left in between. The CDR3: CASSLGQANYGYTF. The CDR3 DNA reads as TGTGCCAGCAGCTTGGGACAGGCTAACTATGGCTACACCTTC.

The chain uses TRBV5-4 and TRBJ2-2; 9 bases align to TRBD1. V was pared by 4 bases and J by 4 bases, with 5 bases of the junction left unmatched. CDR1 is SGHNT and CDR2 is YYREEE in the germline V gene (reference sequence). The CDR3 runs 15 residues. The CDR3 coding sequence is TGTGCCAGCAGCCCGGACAGGGGATTCACCGGGGAGCTGTTTTTT. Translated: CASSPDRGFTGELFF.

CDR3 amino acids: CASSLDSGTPYNEQFF. DNA of the CDR3: TGTGCCAGCAGCTTAGACAGCGGGACCCCCTACAATGAGCAGTTCTTC. The V gene is TRBV7-9, the J gene TRBJ2-1; TRBD2 matches 7 bases. CDR1 SEHNR and CDR2 FQNEAQ come from the germline V gene (reference sequence). V lost 1 base to trimming and J lost 2 bases; unmatched junction nucleotides: 5. The CDR3 extends over 16 amino acids.

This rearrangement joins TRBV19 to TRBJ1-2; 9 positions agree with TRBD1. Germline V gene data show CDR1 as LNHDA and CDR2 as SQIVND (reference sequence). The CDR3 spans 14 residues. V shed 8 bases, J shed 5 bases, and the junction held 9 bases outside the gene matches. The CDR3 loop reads CASGTTGGTYGYTF. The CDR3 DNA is TGTGCCAGTGGTACCACAGGGGGCACTTATGGCTACACCTTC. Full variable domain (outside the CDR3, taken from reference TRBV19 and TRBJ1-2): DGGITQSPKYLFRKEGQNVTLSCEQNLNHDAMYWYRQDPGQGLRLIYYSQIVNDFQKGDIAEGYSVSREKKESFPLTVTSAQKNPTAFYLCASGTTGGTYGYTFGSGTRLTVV.

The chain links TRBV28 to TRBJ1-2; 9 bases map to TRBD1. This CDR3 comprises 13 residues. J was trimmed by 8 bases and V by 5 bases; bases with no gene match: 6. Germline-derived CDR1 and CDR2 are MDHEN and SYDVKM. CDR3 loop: CASSENRGLGYTF. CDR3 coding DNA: TGTGCCAGCAGTGAGAACAGGGGGCTGGGCTACACCTTC.

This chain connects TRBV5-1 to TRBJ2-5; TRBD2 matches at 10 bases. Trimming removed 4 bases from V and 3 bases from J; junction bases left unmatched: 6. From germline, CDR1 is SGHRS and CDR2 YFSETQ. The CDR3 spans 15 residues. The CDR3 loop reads CASSPGAGGKETQYF. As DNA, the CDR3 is TGCGCCAGCAGCCCGGGAGCGGGAGGGAAAGAGACCCAGTACTTC. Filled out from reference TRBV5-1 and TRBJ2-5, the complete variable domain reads KAGVTQTPRYLIKTRGQQVTLSCSPISGHRSVSWYQQTPGQGLQFLFEYFSETQRNKGNFPGRFSGRQFSNSRSEMNVSTLELGDSALYLCASSPGAGGKETQYFGPGTRLLVL.

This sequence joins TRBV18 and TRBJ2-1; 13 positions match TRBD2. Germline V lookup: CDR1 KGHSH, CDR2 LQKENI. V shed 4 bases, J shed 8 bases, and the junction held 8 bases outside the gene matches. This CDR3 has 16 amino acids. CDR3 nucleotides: TGTGCCAGCTCACTCCTAAGACTAGCGGGAGGTCATGAGCAGTTCTTC. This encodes CASSLLRLAGGHEQFF.

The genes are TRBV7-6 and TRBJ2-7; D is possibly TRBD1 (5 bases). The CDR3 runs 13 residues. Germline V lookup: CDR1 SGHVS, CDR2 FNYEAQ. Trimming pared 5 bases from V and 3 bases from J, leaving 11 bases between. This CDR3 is CASSQQDLYEQYF. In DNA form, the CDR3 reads TGTGCCAGCAGCCAACAGGACCTCTACGAGCAGTACTTC.

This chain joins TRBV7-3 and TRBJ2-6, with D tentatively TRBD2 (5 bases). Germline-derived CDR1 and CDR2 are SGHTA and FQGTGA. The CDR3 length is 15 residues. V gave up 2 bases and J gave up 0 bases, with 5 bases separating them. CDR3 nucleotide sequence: TGTGCCAGCAGCTTAGGACTCTCTGGGGCCAACGTCCTGACTTTC. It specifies CASSLGLSGANVLTF. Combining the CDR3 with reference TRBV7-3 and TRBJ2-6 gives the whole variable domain GAGVSQTPSNKVTEKGKYVELRCDPISGHTALYWYRQSLGQGPEFLIYFQGTGAADDSGLPNDRFFAVRPEGSVSTLKIQRTERGDSAVYLCASSLGLSGANVLTFGAGSRLTVL.

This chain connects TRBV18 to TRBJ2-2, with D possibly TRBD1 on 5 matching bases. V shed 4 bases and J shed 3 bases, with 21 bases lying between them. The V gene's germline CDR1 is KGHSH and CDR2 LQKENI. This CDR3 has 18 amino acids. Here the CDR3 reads CASSQQQEPDLDTGELFF. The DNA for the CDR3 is TGTGCCAGCTCACAGCAACAGGAACCCGATCTCGACACCGGGGAGCTGTTTTTT.